This TCR beta chain was sequenced in a study of CD8 T cells in ankylosing spondylitis. General observations from the study: Reactive arthritis synovial fluid and blood were previously reported to contain some motif variants. Matched ankylosing spondylitis synovial fluid reportedly showed significant enrichment of disease-linked clones. Made up of several highly homologous variants, a TCR beta motif appeared characteristic of ankylosing spondylitis blood.

In its sample, this clonotype was seen once. Antigen: not known. Germline V gene data show CDR1 as DFQATT and CDR2 as SNEGSKA (reference sequence). The CDR3 runs to 15 residues. V dropped 5 bases and J dropped 4; count of bases not matched to a gene: 11. TCRdb reprocessed the 5' RACE reads with MiXCR, giving one entry per CDR3 protein. The sample has about 340,000 distinct CDR3 sequences, roughly 14% seen once. This TCR was recovered from a male donor with ankylosing spondylitis or in good health (not recorded which). Sequenced material: blood, either unsorted or a sorted T cell fraction (not recorded which). The chain has TRBV20-1 and TRBJ2-3; TRBD2 aligns across 8 bases. The CDR3 region has the DNA TGCAGTGCTGGGGTCGGAGTAGCGGGACCAGATACGCAGTATTTT. This encodes CSAGVGVAGPDTQYF.